The entry below gives a single TCR beta chain sequence along with its context. These data belong to a study of Ad26.COV2.S vaccination and SARS-CoV-2 variants. Study as a whole: Once, or twice with 56 days between doses, Ad26.COV2.S was given intramuscularly.

Measured with immunoSEQ multiplex PCR; TCRdb has only the in-frame clones, and not every one. The table has around 420,000 clones, 88% seen once. Treatment: roughly 18 received Ad26.COV2.S at low or high dose, single or two shots; several received placebo; per-sample allocation not given. Specimens were obtained on day 63 following the first vaccine or placebo injection. The sample in question was peripheral blood, obtained in a trial of Ad26.COV2.S vaccine versus placebo. The sequence was collected from a person between 18 and 65 years old who received the Ad26.COV2.S COVID-19 vaccine or a placebo.

The chain's CDR3 is CASSYIGKADYGYTF. The CDR3 nucleotides are TGTGCCAGCAGTTATATAGGGAAGGCCGACTATGGCTACACCTTC. The genes are TRBV6-2 or TRBV6-3 and TRBJ1-2; no clear D gene. Germline values: CDR1 MNHEY, CDR2 SVGEGT. This CDR3 has 15 residues. Deletions cut 3 bases from V and 3 bases from J, with 14 bases between.